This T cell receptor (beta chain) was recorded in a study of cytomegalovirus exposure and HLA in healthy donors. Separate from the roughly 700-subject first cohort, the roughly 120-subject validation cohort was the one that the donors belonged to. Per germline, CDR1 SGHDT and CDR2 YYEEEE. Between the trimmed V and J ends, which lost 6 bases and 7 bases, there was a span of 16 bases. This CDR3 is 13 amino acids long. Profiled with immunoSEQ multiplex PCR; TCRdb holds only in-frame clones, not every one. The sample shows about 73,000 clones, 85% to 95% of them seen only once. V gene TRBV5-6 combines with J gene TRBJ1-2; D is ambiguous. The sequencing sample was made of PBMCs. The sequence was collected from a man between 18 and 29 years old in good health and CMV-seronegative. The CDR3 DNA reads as TGTGCCAGCACCCCCCGGGAGACTGGTGGCTACACCTTC. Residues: CASTPRETGGYTF.